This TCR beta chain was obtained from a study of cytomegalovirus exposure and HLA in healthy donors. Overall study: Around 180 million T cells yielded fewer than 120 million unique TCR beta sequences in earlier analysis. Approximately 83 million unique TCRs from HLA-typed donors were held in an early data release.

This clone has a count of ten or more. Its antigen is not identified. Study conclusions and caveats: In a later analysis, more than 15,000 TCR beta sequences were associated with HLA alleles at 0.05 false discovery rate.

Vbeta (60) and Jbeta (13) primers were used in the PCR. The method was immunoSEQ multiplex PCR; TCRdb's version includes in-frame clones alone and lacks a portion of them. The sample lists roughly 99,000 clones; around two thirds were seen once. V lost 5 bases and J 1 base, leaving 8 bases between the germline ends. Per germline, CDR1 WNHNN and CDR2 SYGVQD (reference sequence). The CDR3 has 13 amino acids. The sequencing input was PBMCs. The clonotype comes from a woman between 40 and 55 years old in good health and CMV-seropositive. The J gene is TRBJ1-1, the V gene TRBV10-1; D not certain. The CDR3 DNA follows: TGCGCCAGCAGTTCCGACAAGAACACTGAAGCTTTCTTT. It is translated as CASSSDKNTEAFF.